This passage covers 5 T cell receptor beta chains from one sample sequenced in a study of CD8+ T cells in alopecia areata. TCR sequencing used cDNA made by reverse transcription of extracted RNA. Assay: immunoSEQ multiplex PCR; the TCRdb copy retains only in-frame clones and omits some. Found here are over 100,000 clones, no singletons; the ten largest cover around a fifth. Sequenced material: lesional skin. These receptors all come from a C3H/HeJ mouse with alopecia areata. The strain's MHC type: H2-k.

A remark on this clone: Gene names and germline refer to mouse. Sequencing ends 4 residues short of the CDR3 end; the germline J gene provides the rest. The gene calls are TRBV13-1 and TRBJ1-2; 10 bases align to TRBD1. This CDR3 has 15 amino acids. V gave up 4 bases and J gave up 2 bases; unmatched junction bases: 5. Germline V gene data show CDR1 as NSHNY and CDR2 as SYGAGN. CDR3 sequence reads: CASSQDRGGNSDYTF. CDR3 DNA, as far as it was read: TGTGCCAGCAGTCAGGACAGGGGGGGCAACTCC.

Points on this clone: The protein in this entry is translated from the DNA; at residue 13 it differs from the protein listed in TCRdb. Each gene name is a mouse one. The observed sequence ends 3 residues before the CDR3 terminus, with the missing tail filled in from the germline J gene. This chain joins TRBV1 and TRBJ1-3; the D gene is possibly TRBD1 (5 bases). Germline V gives CDR1 NSQYPW, CDR2 LRSPGD (reference sequence). The CDR3 length is 16 residues. Trimming removed 6 bases at V and 0 bases at J, with 15 bases between. CDR3 DNA, as far as it was read: TGCACCTGCAGGCAGGAGGACAAGAATTCTGGAAATACG. This gives the protein CTCRQEDKNSGNT. The CDR3 in its entirety is CTCRQEDKNSGNTLYF.

To note about this clone: Germline and genes: mouse. The sequence runs out 4 residues before the end of the CDR3; the remainder is reconstructed from the germline J gene. This rearrangement joins TRBV19 to TRBJ2-1; the D gene is possibly TRBD1 (6 bases). The CDR3 spans 16 residues. Trimming shortened V by 4 bases and J by 1 base, and 15 bases separated the two germline ends. Germline loops: CDR1 FNHDT, CDR2 SITEND (reference sequence). Partial CDR3 DNA: TGTGCCAGCAGTGACATCCCGGGACAAAACTATGCT. Amino acid sequence: CASSDIPGQNYA. In full, the CDR3 reads CASSDIPGQNYAEQFF. The entire variable domain, with the rest obtained from reference TRBV19 and TRBJ2-1, is as follows: GGIITQTPKFLIGQEGQKLTLKCQQNFNHDTMYWYRQDSGKGLRLIYYSITENDLQKGDLSEGYDASREKKSSFSLTVTSAQKNEMAVFLCASSDIPGQNYAEQFFGPGTRLTVL.

Comment on this clone: The genes and germline here are from mouse. Read data end 4 residues before the CDR3 end; the end is taken from the germline J gene. The chain has TRBV13-3 and TRBJ1-4, with 10 bases fitting TRBD1. CDR3 length: 17 amino acids. With 5 bases clipped from V and 0 bases from J, the junction kept 7 bases outside the gene matches. CDR1 is NNHDY, CDR2 SYVADS, per germline. CDR3 DNA, as far as it was read: TGTGCCAGCAGCCCCGGAGGGACAGGGGTTTCCAACGAA. Translated, it gives CASSPGGTGVSNE. The CDR3 reads in full as CASSPGGTGVSNERLFF.

This clone was picked up a small number of times. Genes here carry mouse names. The CDR3 end is not reached by the read, which stops 4 residues before it; the germline J gene fills it in. The V gene is TRBV13-3, the J gene TRBJ2-3, with 9 bases matching TRBD2. CDR3 length: 14 residues. CDR1 is NNHDY, CDR2 SYVADS, per germline. V shed 6 bases and J 0 bases; nucleotides not matched to a gene: 2. The CDR3 bases that were read are TGTGCCAGCATCCTGGGGGGGAGTGCAGAA. Its translation: CASILGGSAE. The full CDR3 sequence reads CASILGGSAETLYF.